This T cell receptor beta chain stems from a study of T cells in Graves' hyperthyroidism and ophthalmopathy. In the study overall: Peripheral blood specimens were obtained at initial diagnosis, prior to any treatment. Study observations and caveats: Progression to ophthalmopathy was predicted a median of approximately seven months early.

The CDR3 sequence is 14 residues long. V lost 5 bases, J lost 2 bases, and 10 bases lay in between. The germline CDR1 and CDR2 sequences are SGHVS and FNYEAQ. RNA transcripts provided the source from which TCR beta CDR3 regions were amplified. The study used the HTBI primer set for a first-round RT-PCR of the TCR CDR3. Each CDR3 protein is one row after TCRdb ran MiXCR on the multiplex PCR reads. This sample has roughly 380,000 distinct CDR3 sequences, with approximately 13% found just once. Uncontrolled infection, other autoimmune disease, pregnancy or lactation led to exclusion. First hyperthyroidism diagnosis is when the blood sample was obtained, before any ophthalmopathy symptoms. In this sample, this clonotype turned up a few times. Its antigen is unidentified.

Sequencing was done on a sample of blood. This clonotype originated in a young man with Graves' hyperthyroidism that later progressed to Graves' ophthalmopathy. V gene TRBV7-6 combines with J gene TRBJ1-5, with D unclear. CDR3 region: CASSTAIGNQPQHF. CDR3 sequence (DNA): TGTGCCAGCAGCACGGCTATCGGCAATCAGCCCCAGCATTTT.